This TCR beta chain derives from a study of tumor-infiltrating lymphocytes in localized non-small cell lung cancer. About the research overall: From each patient, both tumor and uninvolved lung, non-adjacent to tumor, were sampled.

Concerning this clone: Antigen: not known.

This CDR3 is 13 amino acids long. Germline V CDR1 and CDR2: SGHTA, FQGNSA. Trimming took off 5 bases at V and 4 bases at J, with 12 bases between the two ends. General study points: Different pieces of the same tissue were used for each assay.

Profiled with immunoSEQ multiplex PCR; TCRdb holds only in-frame clones, not every one. The repertoire has some 10,000 clones, around 64% of them found once; the top ten carry about 11%. The chain joins TRBV7-2 to TRBJ2-7; D may be TRBD2 (6 bases). The sequence derives from a human donor with non-small cell lung cancer. The sample consisted of uninvolved lung tissue not adjacent to the tumor. DNA for the CDR3: TGTGCCAGCAGCCTTCGGGGGATATACGAGCAGTACTTC. Its protein product is CASSLRGIYEQYF. Combining the CDR3 with reference TRBV7-2 and TRBJ2-7 gives the whole variable domain GAGVSQSPSNKVTEKGKDVELRCDPISGHTALYWYRQSLGQGLEFLIYFQGNSAPDKSGLPSDRFSAERTGGSVSTLTIQRTQQEDSAVYLCASSLRGIYEQYFGPGTRLTVT.